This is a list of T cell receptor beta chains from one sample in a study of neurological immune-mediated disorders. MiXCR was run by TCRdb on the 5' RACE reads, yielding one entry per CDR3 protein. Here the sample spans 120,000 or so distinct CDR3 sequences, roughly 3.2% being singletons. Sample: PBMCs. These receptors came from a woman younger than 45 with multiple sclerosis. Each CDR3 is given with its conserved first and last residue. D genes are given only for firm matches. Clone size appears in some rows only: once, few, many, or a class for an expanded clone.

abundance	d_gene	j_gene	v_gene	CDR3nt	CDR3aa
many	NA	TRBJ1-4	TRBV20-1	TGCAGTGCTAGAGTTCTCGGGGAGGGGGAAAAACTGTTTTTT	CSARVLGEGEKLFF
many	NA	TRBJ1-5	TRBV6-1	TGTGCCAGCAGCATCCTACCCCGGGGAGGCAATCAGCCCCAGCATTTT	CASSILPRGGNQPQHF
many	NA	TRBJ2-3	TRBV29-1	TGCAGCGTTGATATCAGCACAGATACGCAGTATTTT	CSVDISTDTQYF
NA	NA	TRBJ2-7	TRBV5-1	TGCGCCAGCAGGGGGTCGGGGGATTACGAGCAGTACTTC	CASRGSGDYEQYF
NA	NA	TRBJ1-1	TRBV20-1	TGCAGTGATAAGAAGTTATTGAACACTGAAGCTTTCTTT	CSDKKLLNTEAFF
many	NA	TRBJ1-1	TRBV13	TGTGCCAGCAGCTCCGGTCATGGGGGAATCATGAACACTGAAGCTTTCTTT	CASSSGHGGIMNTEAFF
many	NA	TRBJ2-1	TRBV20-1	TGCAGTGCTCCTGGGCAGTTCTTC	CSAPGQFF
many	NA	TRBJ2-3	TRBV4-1	TGCGCCAGCAGCCAACTAAAGGGACTTTCCCTCACAGATACGCAGTATTTT	CASSQLKGLSLTDTQYF
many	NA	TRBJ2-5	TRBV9	TGTGCCAGCAGCGTAGACTTGGGACAAGAGACCCAGTACTTC	CASSVDLGQETQYF
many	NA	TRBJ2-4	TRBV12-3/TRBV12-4	TGTGCCAGCAGCAAAGGGAGCGGGTTTCCCGGCATTCAGTACTTC	CASSKGSGFPGIQYF
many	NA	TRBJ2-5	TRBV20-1	TGCAGTGCTAGAGACCTCGGACCTAGTAGTGAGACCCAGTACTTC	CSARDLGPSSETQYF
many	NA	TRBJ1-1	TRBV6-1	TGTGCCAGCAGTGAACCGGACAGGAACACTGAAGCTTTCTTT	CASSEPDRNTEAFF
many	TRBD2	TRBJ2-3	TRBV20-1	TGCAGTGCAAGGGGACCTAGCGGGAGCGCAGATACGCAGTATTTT	CSARGPSGSADTQYF